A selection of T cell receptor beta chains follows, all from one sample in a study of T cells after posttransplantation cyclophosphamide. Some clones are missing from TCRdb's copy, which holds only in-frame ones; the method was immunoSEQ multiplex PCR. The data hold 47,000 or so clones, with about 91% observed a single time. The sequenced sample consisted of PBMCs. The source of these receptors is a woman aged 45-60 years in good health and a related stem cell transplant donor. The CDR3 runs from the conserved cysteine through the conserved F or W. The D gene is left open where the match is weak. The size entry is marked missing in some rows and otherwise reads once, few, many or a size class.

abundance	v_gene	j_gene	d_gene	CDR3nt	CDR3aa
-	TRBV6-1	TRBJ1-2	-	TGTGCCAGCAGTTTAGCGTTTACCTATGGCTACACCTTC	CASSLAFTYGYTF
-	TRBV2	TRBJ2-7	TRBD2	TGTGCCAGCAGTGAAACGGCTAGCGGGAGTGGGTACGAGCAGTACTTC	CASSETASGSGYEQYF
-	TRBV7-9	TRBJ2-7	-	TGTGCCAGCAGATTCCCTAGCGACTACGAGCAGTACTTC	CASRFPSDYEQYF
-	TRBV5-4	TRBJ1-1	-	TGTGCCAGCAGCTTGGGAATCCTTCGGGGAACTGAAGCTTTCTTT	CASSLGILRGTEAFF
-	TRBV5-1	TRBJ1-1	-	TGCGCCAGCAGCTTGGGGGAGGGAATTGAAGCTTTCTTT	CASSLGEGIEAFF
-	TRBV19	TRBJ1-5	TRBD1	TGTGCCAGTAGAGGACAGGGGAATCAGCCCCAGCATTTT	CASRGQGNQPQHF
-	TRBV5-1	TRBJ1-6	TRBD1	TGCGCCAGCAGCCTAGGGACAGTCGCGAACGTTAATTCACCCCTCCACTTT	CASSLGTVANVNSPLHF
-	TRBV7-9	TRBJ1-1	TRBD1	TGTGCCAGCACTCAACAGGGGGGGGAAGGGAACACTGAAGCTTTCTTC	CASTQQGGEGNTEAFF
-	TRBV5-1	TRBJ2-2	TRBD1	TGCGCCAGCAGCTCCGAGACAGGGGTAATGACCGGGGAGCTGTTTTTT	CASSSETGVMTGELFF
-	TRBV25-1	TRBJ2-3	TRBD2	TGTGCCAGCAGTAGACGACTAGCGAGCACAGATACGCAGTATTTT	CASSRRLASTDTQYF
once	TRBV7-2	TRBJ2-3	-	TGTGCCAGCAGCTTAGCGCCGGTTATGGGCACAGATACGCAGTATTTT	CASSLAPVMGTDTQYF
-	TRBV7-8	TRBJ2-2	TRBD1	TGTGCCAGCAGCTTAGAGACAGGGACGAACACCGGGGAGCTGTTTTTT	CASSLETGTNTGELFF
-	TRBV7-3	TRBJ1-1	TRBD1	TGTGCCAGCAGCCCTTCCGGGACAGGGGATATCACTGAAGCTTTCTTT	CASSPSGTGDITEAFF
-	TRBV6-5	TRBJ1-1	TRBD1	TGTGCCAGCAGTTACTCCCAGGGGGCGCGGACTGAAGCTTTCTTT	CASSYSQGARTEAFF
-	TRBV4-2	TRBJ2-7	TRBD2	TGTGCCAGCAGCCAAGATAGCGGGACAAGGCAGTACTTC	CASSQDSGTRQYF
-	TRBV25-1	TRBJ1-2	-	TGTGCCAGCAGTCTCGATGCGGTTGGGTCTGGCTACACCTTC	CASSLDAVGSGYTF
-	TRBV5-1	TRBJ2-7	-	TGCGCCAGCAGCTTGGAACAGGGTTACTACGAGCAGTACTTC	CASSLEQGYYEQYF
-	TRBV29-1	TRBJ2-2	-	TGCAGCGGGGCGGGACGACTGAACACCGGGGAGCTGTTTTTT	CSGAGRLNTGELFF
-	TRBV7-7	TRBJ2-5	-	TGTGCCAGCAGCTTAGAGGGGGGGGCGGTGAAGACCCAGTACTTC	CASSLEGGAVKTQYF
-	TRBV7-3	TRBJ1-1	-	TGTGCCAGACGAGATCTGGGACACACGGAGGCTGAAGCTTTCTTT	CARRDLGHTEAEAFF
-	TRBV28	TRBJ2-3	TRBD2	TGTGCCACGTTGCCAGGGACTAGCGGAATAGATACGCAGTATTTT	CATLPGTSGIDTQYF
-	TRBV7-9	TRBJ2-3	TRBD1	TGTGCCAGCAGCTTAGGGGCCGGGACAGGGGTCAGCACAGATACGCAGTATTTT	CASSLGAGTGVSTDTQYF
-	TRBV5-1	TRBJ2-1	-	TGCGCCAGCAGCCCCACCGCGGGTCCGAAGGAGCAGTTCTTC	CASSPTAGPKEQFF
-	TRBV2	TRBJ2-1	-	TGTGCCAGCAGTTCTACTAAGAGCTCCTACAATGAGCAGTTCTTC	CASSSTKSSYNEQFF
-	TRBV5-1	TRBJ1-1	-	TGCGCCAGCAGCTTGGTTTTACCTCAGGGGTTCACTGAAGCTTTCTTT	CASSLVLPQGFTEAFF
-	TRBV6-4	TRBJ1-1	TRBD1	TGTGCCAGCAGTGATCGGGACAGGGCTGAAGCTTTCTTT	CASSDRDRAEAFF
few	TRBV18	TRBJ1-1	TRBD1	TGTGCCAGCTCCCAGGGGGTTCAGGCTGAAGCTTTCTTT	CASSQGVQAEAFF
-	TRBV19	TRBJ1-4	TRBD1	TGTGCCAGTAGTTCGCGACAGGGGGTTTCAACTAATGAAAAACTGTTTTTT	CASSSRQGVSTNEKLFF
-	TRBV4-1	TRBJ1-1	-	TGCGCCAGCAGCCAAGATTTACAGCCTTTACCTACGCGCGACACTGAAGCTTTCTTT	CASSQDLQPLPTRDTEAFF
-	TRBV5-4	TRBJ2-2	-	TGTGCCAGCACAGCGGCGAACACCGGGGAGCTGTTTTTT	CASTAANTGELFF
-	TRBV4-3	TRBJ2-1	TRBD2	TGCGCCAGCAGCCAAGATGAGGCTAGCGGATCCTACAATGAGCAGTTCTTC	CASSQDEASGSYNEQFF
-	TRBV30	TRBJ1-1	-	TGTGCCTGGAGCACGGTTGCGAACACTGAAGCTTTCTTT	CAWSTVANTEAFF
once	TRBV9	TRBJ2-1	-	TGTGCCAGCAGCGTAGCCCCACAGTCGGACAATGAGCAGTTCTTC	CASSVAPQSDNEQFF
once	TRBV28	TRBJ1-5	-	TGTGCCAGCAGTTTCTTGAATCAGCCCCAGCATTTT	CASSFLNQPQHF
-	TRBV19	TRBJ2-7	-	TGTGCCAGTGCTTCAGGGTCTGGTGCCTACGAGCAGTACTTC	CASASGSGAYEQYF
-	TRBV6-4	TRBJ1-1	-	TGTGCCAGCAGTGAAGGGGCGCGGACTGAAGCTTTCTTT	CASSEGARTEAFF
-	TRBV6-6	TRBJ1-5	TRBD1	TGTGCCAGCAGTCGGGACAGTGAGCGGCCCCAGCATTTT	CASSRDSERPQHF
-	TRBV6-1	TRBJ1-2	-	TGTGCCAGCAGTGAAAACCCGGACATGGGAGGCTATGGCTACACCTTC	CASSENPDMGGYGYTF
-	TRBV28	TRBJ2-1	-	TGTGCCAGCAGTCCCAGAAGCTCCTACAATGAGCAGTTCTTC	CASSPRSSYNEQFF
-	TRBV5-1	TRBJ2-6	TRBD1	TGCGCCAGCAGCACCGGGACAGGGATGGGAGGGGCCAACGTCCTGACTTTC	CASSTGTGMGGANVLTF
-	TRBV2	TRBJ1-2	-	TGTGCCAGCAGTGAGGGCCGGGCCTCCTCGGGAAGCTATGGCTACACCTTC	CASSEGRASSGSYGYTF
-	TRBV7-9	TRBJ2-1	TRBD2	TGTGCCAGCAGCCCCTTGGCGGGAGAGGTCTACAATGAGCAGTTCTTC	CASSPLAGEVYNEQFF
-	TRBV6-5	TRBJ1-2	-	TGTGCCAGCAGTTACTCTGGACTCGGGGGCTACACCTTC	CASSYSGLGGYTF
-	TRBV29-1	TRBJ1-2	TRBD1	TGCAGCGGGTACAGGGGTTATGGCTACACCTTC	CSGYRGYGYTF
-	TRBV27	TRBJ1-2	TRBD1	TGTGCCAGCAGTTTATCGCCCGCCAGGGGGCATCTGGGCTATGGCTACACCTTC	CASSLSPARGHLGYGYTF
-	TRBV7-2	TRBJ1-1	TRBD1	TGTGCCAGCAGCTTAGTTGACAGGGACACTGAAGCTTTCTTT	CASSLVDRDTEAFF
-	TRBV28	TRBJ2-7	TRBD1	TGTGCCAGCAAGCTCCCGGCAGGGGGCAAGAACGAGCAGTACTTC	CASKLPAGGKNEQYF
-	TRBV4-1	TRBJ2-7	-	TGCGCCAGCAGCCACCCCCGCGGGCAGAGCTCCTACGAGCAGTACTTC	CASSHPRGQSSYEQYF
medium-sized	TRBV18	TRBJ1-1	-	TGTGCCAGCTCCCCCGGGGGAGAGCACACTGAAGCTTTCTTT	CASSPGGEHTEAFF
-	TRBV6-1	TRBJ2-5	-	TGTGCCAGCATAGTACCGGAGATTCAAGAGACCCAGTACTTC	CASIVPEIQETQYF
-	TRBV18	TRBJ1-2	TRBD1	TGTGCCAGCTCACCGGGACAGACTAACTATGGCTACACCTTC	CASSPGQTNYGYTF
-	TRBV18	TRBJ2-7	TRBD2	TGTGCCAGCTCCGGCCCTAGCGGGGAATCCTACGAGCAGTACTTC	CASSGPSGESYEQYF
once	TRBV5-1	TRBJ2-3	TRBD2	TGCGCCAGCAGCCCTACAACTAGCGGGGGGGCGAATACGCAGTATTTT	CASSPTTSGGANTQYF
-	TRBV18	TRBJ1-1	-	TGTGCCAGCTCGGGGGCAGCGAACACTGAAGCTTTCTTT	CASSGAANTEAFF
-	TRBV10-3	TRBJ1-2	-	TGTGCCATCAGTGCGAGTCCTCGGGGTGTAGTAGACTATGGCTACACCTTC	CAISASPRGVVDYGYTF
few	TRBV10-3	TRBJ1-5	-	TGTGCCATCGGGGGAGGGGAGGATCAGCCCCAGCATTTT	CAIGGGEDQPQHF
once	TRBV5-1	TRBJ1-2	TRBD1	TGCGCCAGCAGCTTGTCGGGACAGGCCCTATTAGGCTACACCTTC	CASSLSGQALLGYTF
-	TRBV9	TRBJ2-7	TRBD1	TGTGCCAGCAGCGAGGGACAGGGGAGCTCCTACGAGCAGTACTTC	CASSEGQGSSYEQYF